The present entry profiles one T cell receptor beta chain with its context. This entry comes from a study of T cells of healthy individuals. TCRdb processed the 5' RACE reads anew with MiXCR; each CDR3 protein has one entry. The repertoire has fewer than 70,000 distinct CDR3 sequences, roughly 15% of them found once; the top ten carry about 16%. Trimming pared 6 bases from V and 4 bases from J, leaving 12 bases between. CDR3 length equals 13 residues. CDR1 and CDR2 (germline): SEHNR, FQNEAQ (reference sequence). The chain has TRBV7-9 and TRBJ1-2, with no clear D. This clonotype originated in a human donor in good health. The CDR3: CASRAGFSYGYTF. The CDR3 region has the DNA TGTGCCAGCAGGGCCGGGTTCTCCTATGGCTACACCTTC.